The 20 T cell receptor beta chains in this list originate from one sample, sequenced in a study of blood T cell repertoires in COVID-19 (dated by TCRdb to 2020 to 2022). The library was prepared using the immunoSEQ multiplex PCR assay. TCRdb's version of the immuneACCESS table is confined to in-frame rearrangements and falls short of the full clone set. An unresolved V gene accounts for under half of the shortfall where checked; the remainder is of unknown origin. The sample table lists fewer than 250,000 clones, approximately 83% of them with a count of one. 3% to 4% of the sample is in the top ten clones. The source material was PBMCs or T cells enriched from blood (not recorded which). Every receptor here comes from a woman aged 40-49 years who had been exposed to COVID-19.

The CDR3 sequence: CSVSGQAEGNTIYF. CDR3 sequence (DNA): TGCAGCGTTTCCGGACAGGCGGAAGGAAACACCATATATTTT. The chain combines TRBV29-1 with TRBJ1-3; TRBD1 aligns across 7 bases. CDR3 length: 14 amino acids. The V gene end was trimmed by 5 bases and the J gene end by 4 bases; junction bases not matched to a gene: 8. CDR1 and CDR2 (germline): SQVTM, ANQGSEA.

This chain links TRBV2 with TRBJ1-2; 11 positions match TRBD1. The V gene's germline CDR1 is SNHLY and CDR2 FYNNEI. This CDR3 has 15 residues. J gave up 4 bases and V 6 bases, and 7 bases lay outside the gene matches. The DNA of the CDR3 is TGTGCCAGCAGACTACGGACAGGGGGCAGCTATGGCTACACCTTC. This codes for CASRLRTGGSYGYTF.

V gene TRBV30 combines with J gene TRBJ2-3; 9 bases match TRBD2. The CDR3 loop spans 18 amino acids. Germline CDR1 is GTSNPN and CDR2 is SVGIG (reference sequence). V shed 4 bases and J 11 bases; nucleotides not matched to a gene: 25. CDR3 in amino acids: CAWTAGILAGVPPRGQYF. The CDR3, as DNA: TGTGCCTGGACCGCCGGCATTTTAGCGGGGGTCCCGCCAAGGGGGCAGTATTTT.

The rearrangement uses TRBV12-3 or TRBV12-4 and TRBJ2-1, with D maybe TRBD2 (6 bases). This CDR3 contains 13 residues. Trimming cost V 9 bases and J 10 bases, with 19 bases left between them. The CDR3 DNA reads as TGTGCCAGTGGGACTGACGAATGGGGGGAGCAGTTCTTC. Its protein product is CASGTDEWGEQFF.

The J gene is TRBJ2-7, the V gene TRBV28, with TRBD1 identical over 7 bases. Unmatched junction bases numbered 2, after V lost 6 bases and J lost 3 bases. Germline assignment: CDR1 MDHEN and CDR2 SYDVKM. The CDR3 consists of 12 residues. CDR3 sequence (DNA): TGTGCCAGCAGGGGACAGTACTACGAGCAGTACTTC. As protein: CASRGQYYEQYF.

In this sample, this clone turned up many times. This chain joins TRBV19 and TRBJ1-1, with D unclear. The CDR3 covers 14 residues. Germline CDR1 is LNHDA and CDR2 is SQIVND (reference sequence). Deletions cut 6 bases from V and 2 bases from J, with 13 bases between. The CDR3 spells CASRPTEINTEAFF. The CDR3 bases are TGTGCCAGTAGACCAACAGAGATTAACACTGAAGCTTTCTTT.

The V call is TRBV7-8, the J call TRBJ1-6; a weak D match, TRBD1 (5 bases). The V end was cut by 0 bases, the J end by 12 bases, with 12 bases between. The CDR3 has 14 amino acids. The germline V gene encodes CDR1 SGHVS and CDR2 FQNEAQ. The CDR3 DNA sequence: TGTGCCAGCAGCTTAGCAGGGGAGGGTGTACCCCTCCACTTT. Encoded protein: CASSLAGEGVPLHF.

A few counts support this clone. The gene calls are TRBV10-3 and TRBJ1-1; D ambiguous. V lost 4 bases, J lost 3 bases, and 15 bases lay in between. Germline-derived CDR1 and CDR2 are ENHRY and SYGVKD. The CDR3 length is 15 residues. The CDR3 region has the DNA TGTGCCATCAGTGGTCGGCGGGATATAGACACTGAAGCTTTCTTT. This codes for CAISGRRDIDTEAFF.

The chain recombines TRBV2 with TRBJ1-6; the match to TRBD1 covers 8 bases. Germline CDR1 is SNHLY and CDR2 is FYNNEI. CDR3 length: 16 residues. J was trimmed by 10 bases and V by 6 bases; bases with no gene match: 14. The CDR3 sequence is CASSPTSTGVGSPLHF. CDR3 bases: TGTGCCAGCAGCCCCACATCGACAGGGGTTGGGTCACCCCTCCACTTT.

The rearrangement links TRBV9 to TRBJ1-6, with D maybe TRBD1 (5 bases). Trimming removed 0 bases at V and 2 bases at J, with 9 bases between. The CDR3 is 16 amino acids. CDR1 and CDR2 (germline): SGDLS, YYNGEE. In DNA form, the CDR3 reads TGTGCCAGCAGCGTAGGGGGGGGTCCCTATAATTCACCCCTCCACTTT. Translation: CASSVGGGPYNSPLHF.

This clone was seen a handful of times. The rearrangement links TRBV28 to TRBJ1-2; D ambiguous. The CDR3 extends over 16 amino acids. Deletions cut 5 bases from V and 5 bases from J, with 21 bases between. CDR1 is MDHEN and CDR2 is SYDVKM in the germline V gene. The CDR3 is CASSGGFQPNRYGYTF. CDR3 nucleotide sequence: TGTGCCAGCAGTGGAGGGTTCCAACCCAACAGATATGGCTACACCTTC.

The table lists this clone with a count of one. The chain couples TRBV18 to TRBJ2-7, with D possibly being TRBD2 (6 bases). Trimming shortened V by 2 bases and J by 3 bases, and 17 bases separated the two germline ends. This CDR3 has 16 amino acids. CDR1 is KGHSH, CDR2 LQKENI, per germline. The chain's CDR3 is CASSPGGWQQHYEQYF. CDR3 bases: TGTGCCAGCTCACCAGGGGGGTGGCAGCAACACTACGAGCAGTACTTC.

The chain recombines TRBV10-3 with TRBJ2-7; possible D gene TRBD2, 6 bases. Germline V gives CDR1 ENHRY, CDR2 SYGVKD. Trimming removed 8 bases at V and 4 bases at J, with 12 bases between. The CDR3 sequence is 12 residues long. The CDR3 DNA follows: TGTGCCATCGGGGGGTCTAAATACGAGCAGTACTTC. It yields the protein CAIGGSKYEQYF.

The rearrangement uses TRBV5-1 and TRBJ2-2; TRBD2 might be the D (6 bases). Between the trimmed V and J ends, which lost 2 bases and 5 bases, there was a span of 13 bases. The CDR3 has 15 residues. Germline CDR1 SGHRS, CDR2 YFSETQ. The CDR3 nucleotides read TGCGCCAGCAGCTTAACCCCGGGAGTTACCGGGGAGCTGTTTTTT. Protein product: CASSLTPGVTGELFF.

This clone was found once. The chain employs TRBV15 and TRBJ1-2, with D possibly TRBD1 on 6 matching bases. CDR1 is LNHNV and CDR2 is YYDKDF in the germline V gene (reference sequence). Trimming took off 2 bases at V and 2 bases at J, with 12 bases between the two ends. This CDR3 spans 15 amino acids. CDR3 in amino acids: CATSRSGQPNYGYTF. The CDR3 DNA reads TGTGCCACCAGCAGATCCGGACAGCCGAACTATGGCTACACCTTC. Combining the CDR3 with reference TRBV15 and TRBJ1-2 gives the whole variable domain DAMVIQNPRYQVTQFGKPVTLSCSQTLNHNVMYWYQQKSSQAPKLLFHYYDKDFNNEADTPDNFQSRRPNTSFCFLDIRSPGLGDTAMYLCATSRSGQPNYGYTFGSGTRLTVV.

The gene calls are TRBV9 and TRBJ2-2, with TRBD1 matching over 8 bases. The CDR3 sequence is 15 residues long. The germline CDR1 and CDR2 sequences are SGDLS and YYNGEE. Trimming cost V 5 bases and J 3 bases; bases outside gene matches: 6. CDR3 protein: CASRKTGVDTGELFF. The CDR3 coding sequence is TGTGCCAGCAGAAAGACAGGGGTCGACACCGGGGAGCTGTTTTTT. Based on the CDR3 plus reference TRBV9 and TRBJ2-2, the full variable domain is DSGVTQTPKHLITATGQRVTLRCSPRSGDLSVYWYQQSLDQGLQFLIQYYNGEERAKGNILERFSAQQFPDLHSELNLSSLELGDSALYFCASRKTGVDTGELFFGEGSRLTVL.

The CDR3 DNA follows: TGTGCCAGCAGCGCCCTATGGGCCCCGAGATGGAACCACACTGAAGCTTTCTTT. Translation: CASSALWAPRWNHTEAFF. This chain links TRBV7-2 with TRBJ1-1; no firm D call. Germline V gene lookup returns CDR1 SGHTA and CDR2 FQGNSA. V was cut by 5 bases and J by 3 bases, with 25 bases left in between. CDR3 length: 18 residues.

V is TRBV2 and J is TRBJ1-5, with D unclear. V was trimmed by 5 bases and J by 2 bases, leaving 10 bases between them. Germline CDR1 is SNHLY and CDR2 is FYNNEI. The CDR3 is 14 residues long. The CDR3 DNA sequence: TGTGCCAGCAGTTCTTCTACGGGCAATCAGCCCCAGCATTTT. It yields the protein CASSSSTGNQPQHF.

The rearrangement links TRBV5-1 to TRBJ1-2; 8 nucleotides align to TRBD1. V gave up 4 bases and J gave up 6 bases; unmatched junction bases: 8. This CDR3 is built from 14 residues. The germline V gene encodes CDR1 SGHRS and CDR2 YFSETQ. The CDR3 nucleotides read TGCGCCAGCAGCCCCGGACAGGGCAGAGATGGCTACACCTTC. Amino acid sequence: CASSPGQGRDGYTF.

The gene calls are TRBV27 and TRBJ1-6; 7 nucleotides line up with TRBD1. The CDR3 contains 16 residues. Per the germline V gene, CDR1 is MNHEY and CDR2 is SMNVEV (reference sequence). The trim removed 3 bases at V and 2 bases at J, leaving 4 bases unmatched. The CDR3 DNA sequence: TGTGCCAGCAGTTTCGGGACAGAGGCCTATAATTCACCCCTCCACTTT. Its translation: CASSFGTEAYNSPLHF.